This paragraph covers one TCR beta chain sequence. The CDR3 is 14 residues long. From germline, CDR1 is SNHLY and CDR2 FYNNEI. The junction had 7 bases not matched to a gene; V was cut back by 5 bases and J by 5 bases. The entry originates in a study of control samples from healthy donors and cancer patients. The table came from immunoSEQ multiplex PCR; TCRdb's copy has only in-frame clones and leaves some out. The repertoire has 150,000 or so clones, just under 95% of them found once; the top ten carry approximately 6%. The chain has TRBV2 and TRBJ2-5; 8 bases fit TRBD1. The sequencing input was blood. The TCR sequence derives from a man in his forties in good health. CDR3 protein: CASSQGARTETQYF. The DNA of the CDR3 is TGTGCCAGCAGTCAGGGGGCCAGGACGGAGACCCAGTACTTC.